This T cell receptor beta chain derives from a study of blood T cells in healthy people across ages (dated by TCRdb to 2015 to 2017). Notes on the research overall: In model experiments, template switching captured roughly one uniquely barcoded TCR beta cDNA molecule for every two T cells. The study measured age-related changes in TCR beta repertoire diversity using deep sequencing normalized with unique cDNA molecular identifiers. The donors were split into four age groups: young (average 16 years), middle-aged (more than 35), aged (around 67) and long-lived (about 74). Using the same blood draw, the study looked at two additional independent replicas of 1 million unique cDNA reads for two donors, one aged 18 to 30 and the other aged 80 or older. General conclusions and limits of the study: Compared with the aged group, the long-lived group had more naive CD4+ T cells, fewer expanded clones and increased TCR diversity, a pattern suggesting age selection. As age increased, observed TCR beta diversity per million T cells dropped in a roughly linear way, and a significant reduction was already evident by age about 40. Because profiling used bulk unsorted PBMCs, naive and antigen-experienced compartments could not be compared conclusively. The percentage of naive T cells measured by flow cytometry correlated strongly with observed TCR beta diversity. Estimates of total diversity based on one million sequenced T cells were regarded as lower bounds and as underestimates. Donor CMV infection status was unknown, potentially confounding age-related changes in expanded clonotypes.

According to the germline V gene (reference sequence), CDR1 reads MNHNY and CDR2 reads SVGAGI. V is shortened by 5 bases, J by 5 bases, and the region joining them spans 9 bases. The CDR3 spans 12 residues, from the cysteine through the phenylalanine. This entry keeps only the CDR3 DNA: 36 bases, framed from base 1. Only a few counts were recorded for this clonotype. Its specific antigen is unknown. No clone much larger than this one lies a single base away; base qualities are absent. The roughly 39 donors, aged roughly 6 to 95 years, were systemically healthy Caucasian individuals from Russia. Around 9.7 milliliters of peripheral blood were collected from each donor into EDTA-treated Vacutainer tubes. Ficoll-Paque density-gradient centrifugation was used to isolate PBMCs, with at least 7 million obtained per sample. Total RNA, at least 6 micrograms per sample, was extracted from PBMCs with Trizol reagent. For every donor, flow cytometry on a PBMC aliquot measured the percentage of naive CD45RAhigh/CD27high T cells.

Libraries were prepared through 5' RACE. TCRdb records Illumina HiSeq 2500 as the sequencer. A second PCR of roughly 6 to 11 cycles was run with a J-beta primer mix and a sample-barcoded 5' primer. Each TCR beta cDNA molecule received a unique molecular identifier from a template-switch 5' adaptor carrying 12 random nucleotides. Each sample yielded at least 3 million CDR3-containing paired-end reads. The Mint cDNA synthesis kit, primed by a TRBC-specific oligonucleotide, was used to synthesize first-strand cDNA from all RNA. Following uracil-DNA glycosylase treatment, all cDNA underwent a first 18-cycle PCR with the universal primers M1SS and BC2_uni_R. In the authors' own workflow: For normalization, 1 million high-quality reads, each with a distinct molecular identifier, were randomly selected from each sample. Reads sharing molecular identifiers were discarded rather than binned into consensus sequences. CDR3 identification, clonotype clustering and error correction used MiTCR with a Q25 quality threshold and the strictest error-elimination algorithm. A nonparametric unseen species model with Euler transformation was used to estimate a lower bound on total TCR beta diversity. TCRdb passed the public sequencing reads through fastp at Q25 and MiXCR, retaining productive beta sequences. Identical CDR3 proteins give one entry, which carries the most common genes and DNA. The V and J calls here are based on TCRdb, not the publication. The sample table records some 760,000 distinct CDR3 sequences; 25% of these occur just once. More than 3% of the sample is taken by the ten largest.

This sample was shared with a second study, whose subject was T cells of mothers and their children. The other study reports the following: Nine systemically healthy Caucasian individuals served as donors, namely three mothers together with their six children. cDNA synthesis used all of the extracted RNA, with roughly 1.5 ug of RNA in each 15 ul reaction. In the second PCR, sample barcodes and 2-4 random nucleotides were introduced via the M1S primer. More than 8 million TCR beta CDR3 reads were obtained from each mother, and roughly 3 million reads were obtained from each child. TCR recombination output is similarly shaped by thymic selection in related and unrelated pairs, with a minor effect exerted by inherited differences. Normalized repertoire overlap was always found to be slightly, but never significantly, higher in related mother-child pairs than in unrelated mother-child pairs. With a sensitivity of approximately 100 clones per million clonotypes, no persistent microchimeric T cell clones were detected. The study used deep NGS to compare TCR beta repertoires of mothers and children, seeking features distinguishing related mother-child pairs from unrelated individuals. Mothers averaged roughly 36 +/- 4 years of age and children averaged roughly 12 +/- 4 years. Libraries were sequenced on Illumina HiSeq 2000 with 100+100 nt paired-end reads after adapter ligation with NEBNext reagents. To avoid cross-contamination, the mother libraries and the child libraries were prepared a month apart and sequenced in separate runs. Each donor had between about 450,000 and 2,100,000 distinct TCR beta clonotypes identified. Naive TCR beta clonotypes were estimated from low-frequency clonotypes matched to each donor's FACS-determined naive share, without sorting.

The TCR comes from a boy aged 10-17 years in good health. The rearrangement combines TRBV6-6 with TRBJ2-5, with the D gene not confidently named. Sequencing was carried out using blood. The nucleotide sequence is TGTGCCAGCAGTCCATTTCGGGAGACCCAGTACTTC. Its product reads: CASSPFRETQYF.